The next 11 T cell receptor beta chains were all read from a single sample in a study of human T cells and chemical hapten exposure. TCRdb passed the RACE reads through MiXCR, listing each CDR3 protein once. The sample has some 59,000 distinct CDR3 sequences, about 11% seen once. The time point is: pre-sensitization, week 0. The treatment denotes: therapeutic diphenylcyclopropenone sensitization with weekly scalp DPC. Sequencing used whole blood, obtained in connection with sensitization to the hapten diphenylcyclopropenone (DPC). The receptors originated from a woman aged 35 to 49 with alopecia areata. Some clones in this sample may be carry-over from other donors' samples.

The chain combines TRBV24-1 with TRBJ1-1; the D is unclear. Germline loops: CDR1 KGHDR, CDR2 SFDVKD. V lost 2 bases to trimming and J lost 3 bases, with 15 bases between them. The CDR3 has 16 residues. CDR3 region: CATSDSSVGFDTEAFF. The DNA for the CDR3 is TGTGCCACCAGTGATTCTTCCGTAGGATTCGACACTGAAGCTTTCTTT.

The table lists this clonotype with a few counts. V is TRBV9 and J is TRBJ2-2, with a tentative D call TRBD2 (5 bases). Trimming pared 0 bases from V and 5 bases from J, leaving 14 bases between. The length of the CDR3 is 16 residues. Per the germline V gene, CDR1 is SGDLS and CDR2 is YYNGEE. The CDR3 reads CASSVAVASGTGELFF. Here the CDR3 DNA reads TGTGCCAGCAGCGTAGCGGTAGCGAGTGGAACCGGGGAGCTGTTTTTT.

This clonotype was found many times. The genes are TRBV28 and TRBJ1-4; D is unclear. The V end lost 10 bases, the J end lost 6 bases, and 6 bases lay between the germline ends. The V gene's germline CDR1 is MDHEN and CDR2 SYDVKM. The CDR3 has 10 residues. The CDR3 bases are TGTGCCACCCAAGATGAAAAACTGTTTTTT. Protein product: CATQDEKLFF.

This clonotype was found many times. The chain carries TRBV5-4 and TRBJ1-1; weak D call: TRBD1 (6 bases). V lost 0 bases and J 1 base, leaving 13 bases between the germline ends. CDR1 is SGHNT and CDR2 is YYREEE in the germline V gene (reference sequence). The CDR3 length is 16 residues. The CDR3 nucleotides read TGTGCCAGCAGCTTGGCCAGGGGCAGAACGAACACTGAAGCTTTCTTT. It yields the protein CASSLARGRTNTEAFF.

The sample holds a few counts of this clonotype. This chain links TRBV4-3 with TRBJ1-1; 8 bases are shared with TRBD1. The CDR3 loop spans 15 amino acids. The trim removed 0 bases at V and 1 base at J, leaving 1 base unmatched. CDR1 is LGHNA and CDR2 is YSLEER in the germline V gene. For the CDR3, the DNA is TGCGCCAGCAGCCAAGAGGGGACAGGGAACACTGAAGCTTTCTTT. Protein sequence: CASSQEGTGNTEAFF.

This clonotype occurred a few times. The J gene is TRBJ2-3, the V gene TRBV20-1, with 7 bases fitting TRBD2. The CDR3 totals 14 residues. The V and J ends lost 5 bases and 5 bases, in that order; junction bases with no gene match: 10. The germline gives CDR1 DFQATT, CDR2 SNEGSKA (reference sequence). The CDR3 bases are TGCAGTGCTCCGTTGGCCCGGGGGGTAGATACGCAGTATTTT. It specifies CSAPLARGVDTQYF.

This clonotype was counted ten times or more. This chain uses TRBV4-3 with TRBJ1-1; D is perhaps TRBD1 (6 bases). Trimming removed 3 bases from V and 11 bases from J, with 16 bases in between. Germline CDR1 LGHNA, CDR2 YSLEER. The CDR3 is 13 amino acids. CDR3 bases: TGCGCCAGCAGCCACGGTCAGGGGTTGGATGCTTTCTTT. Translation gives CASSHGQGLDAFF.

The V call is TRBV27, the J call TRBJ1-5, with D possibly matching TRBD1 (6 bases). V was trimmed by 4 bases and J by 3 bases, leaving 19 bases between them. Germline V CDR1 and CDR2: MNHEY, SMNVEV (reference sequence). The CDR3 sequence is 17 residues long. Written as DNA, the CDR3 is TGTGCCAGCAGTTCGGGGGGCCGAAGGATGAACAATCAGCCCCAGCATTTT. It codes for CASSSGGRRMNNQPQHF.

J is TRBJ2-2 and V is TRBV6-2 or TRBV6-3, with D maybe TRBD2 (5 bases). Germline CDR1 is MNHEY and CDR2 is SVGEGT. V was shortened by 2 bases and J by 4 bases, with 14 bases between the two germline ends. The CDR3 consists of 16 residues. CDR3 protein: CASSYARGGGTGELFF. The CDR3 nucleotides read TGTGCCAGCAGTTACGCTCGGGGTGGTGGCACCGGGGAGCTGTTTTTT.

This clonotype was found many times. V is TRBV9 and J is TRBJ1-4; TRBD1 is a possible D gene (5 bases). The CDR3 extends over 13 amino acids. V dropped 0 bases and J dropped 10 bases, with 10 bases sitting between them. Germline V gives CDR1 SGDLS, CDR2 YYNGEE. The CDR3, as DNA: TGTGCCAGCAGCGTAGGGGGGATGGGAAAACTGTTTTTT. Its protein product is CASSVGGMGKLFF.

This clonotype occurred a few times. The chain employs TRBV7-2 and TRBJ1-6; D is unclear. V lost 2 bases to trimming and J lost 2 bases, with 7 bases between them. Germline V gives CDR1 SGHTA, CDR2 FQGNSA. The CDR3 runs 15 residues. The CDR3 loop is CASSLPNTYNSPLHF. As DNA, the CDR3 is TGTGCCAGCAGCTTACCCAACACCTATAATTCACCCCTCCACTTT.